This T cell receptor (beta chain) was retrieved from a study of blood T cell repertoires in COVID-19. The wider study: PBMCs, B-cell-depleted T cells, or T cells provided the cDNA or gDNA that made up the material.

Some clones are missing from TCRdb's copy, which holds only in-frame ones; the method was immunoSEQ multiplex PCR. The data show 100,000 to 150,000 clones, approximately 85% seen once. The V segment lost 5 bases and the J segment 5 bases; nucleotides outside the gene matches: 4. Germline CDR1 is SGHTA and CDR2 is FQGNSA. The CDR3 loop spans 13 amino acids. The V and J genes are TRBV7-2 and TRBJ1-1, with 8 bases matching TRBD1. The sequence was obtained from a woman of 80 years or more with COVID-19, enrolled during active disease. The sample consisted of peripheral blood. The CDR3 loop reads CASSLDRDTEAFF. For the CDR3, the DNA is TGTGCCAGCAGCCTGGACAGGGATACTGAAGCTTTCTTT.